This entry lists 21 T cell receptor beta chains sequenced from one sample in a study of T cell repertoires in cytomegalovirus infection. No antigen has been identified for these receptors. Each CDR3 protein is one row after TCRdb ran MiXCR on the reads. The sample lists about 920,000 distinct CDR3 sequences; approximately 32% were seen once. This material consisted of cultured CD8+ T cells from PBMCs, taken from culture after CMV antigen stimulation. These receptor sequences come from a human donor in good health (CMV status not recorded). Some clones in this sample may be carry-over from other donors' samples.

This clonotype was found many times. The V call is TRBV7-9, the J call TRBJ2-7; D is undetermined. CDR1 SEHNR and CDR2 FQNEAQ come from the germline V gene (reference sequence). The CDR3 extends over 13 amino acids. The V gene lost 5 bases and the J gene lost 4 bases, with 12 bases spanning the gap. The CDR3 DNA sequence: TGTGCCAGCAGCGGGGAAACTGGATACGAGCAGTACGTC. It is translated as CASSGETGYEQYV.

The CDR3 protein is CASSYFQDYGYTF. CDR3 bases: TGTGCCAGCAGTTACTTCCAGGACTATGGCTACACCTTC. V gene TRBV6-5 combines with J gene TRBJ1-2; D is unclear. Germline V gene data show CDR1 as MNHEY and CDR2 as SVGAGI. The CDR3 has 13 residues. Trimming removed 1 base from V and 3 bases from J, with 6 bases in between.

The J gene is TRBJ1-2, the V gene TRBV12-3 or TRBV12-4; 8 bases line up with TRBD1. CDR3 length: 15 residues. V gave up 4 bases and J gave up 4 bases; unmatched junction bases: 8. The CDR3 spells CASSSPWDRRYGYTF. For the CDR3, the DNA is TGTGCCAGCAGTTCTCCATGGGACAGGCGCTATGGCTACACCTTC.

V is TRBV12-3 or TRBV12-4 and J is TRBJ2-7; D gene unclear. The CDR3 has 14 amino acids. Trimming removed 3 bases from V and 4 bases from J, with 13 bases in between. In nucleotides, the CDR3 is TGTGCCAGCAGTTTCTCCCGCATTTGGTACGAGCAGTACTTC. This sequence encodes CASSFSRIWYEQYF.

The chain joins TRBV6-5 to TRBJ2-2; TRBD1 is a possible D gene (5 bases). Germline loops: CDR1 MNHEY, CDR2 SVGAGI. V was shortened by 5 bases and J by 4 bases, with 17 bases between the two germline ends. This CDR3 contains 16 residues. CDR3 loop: CASSHQGPTVTGELFF. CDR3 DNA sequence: TGTGCCAGCAGTCACCAGGGTCCCACGGTCACCGGGGAGCTGTTTTTT.

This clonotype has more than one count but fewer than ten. The CDR3 DNA follows: TGTGCCAGCAGCGACGGGAAACGGACTGAAGCTTTCTTT. Amino acid sequence: CASSDGKRTEAFF. This chain uses TRBV7-6 with TRBJ1-1, with D uncertain. The CDR3 loop spans 13 amino acids. Germline CDR1 SGHVS, CDR2 FNYEAQ. V was clipped by 5 bases and J by 5 bases, with 12 bases between them.

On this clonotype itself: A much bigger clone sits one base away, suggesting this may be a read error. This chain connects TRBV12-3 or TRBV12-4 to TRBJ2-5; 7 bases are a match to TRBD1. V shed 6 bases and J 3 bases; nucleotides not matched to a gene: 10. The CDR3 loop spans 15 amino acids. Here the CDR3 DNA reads TGTGCCAGCAGCGCCGACAGGGAAGCAGAAGAGACCCAGTACTTC. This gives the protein CASSADREAEETQYF.

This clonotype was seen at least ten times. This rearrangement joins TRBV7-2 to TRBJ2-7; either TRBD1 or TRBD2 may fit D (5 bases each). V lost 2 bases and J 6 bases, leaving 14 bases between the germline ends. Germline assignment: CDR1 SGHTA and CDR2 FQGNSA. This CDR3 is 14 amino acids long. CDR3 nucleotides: TGTGCCAGCAGCTTACCGGGACCCGAGGGCGAGCAGTACGTC. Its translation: CASSLPGPEGEQYV.

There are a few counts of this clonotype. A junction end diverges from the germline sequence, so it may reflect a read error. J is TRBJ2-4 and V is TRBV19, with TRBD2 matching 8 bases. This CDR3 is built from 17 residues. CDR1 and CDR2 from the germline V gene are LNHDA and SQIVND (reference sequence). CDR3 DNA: TGTGCCAGTAGTATAGATCCCCCCGGACTAGCCCAAAACATTCAGTACTTC. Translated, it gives CASSIDPPGLAQNIQYF.

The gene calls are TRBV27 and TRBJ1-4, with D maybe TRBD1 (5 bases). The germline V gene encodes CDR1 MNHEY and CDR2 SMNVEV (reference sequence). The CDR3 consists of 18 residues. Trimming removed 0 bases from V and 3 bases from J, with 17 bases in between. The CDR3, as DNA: TGTGCCAGCAGTTTATCGCCAAGGGGCGTTGGTCCTAATGAAAAACTGTTTTTT. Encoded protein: CASSLSPRGVGPNEKLFF.

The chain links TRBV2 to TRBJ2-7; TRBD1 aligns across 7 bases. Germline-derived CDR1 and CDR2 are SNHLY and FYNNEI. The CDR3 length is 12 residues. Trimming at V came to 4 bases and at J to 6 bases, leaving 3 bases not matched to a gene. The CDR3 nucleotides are TGTGCCAGCAGTGGGGGGACAGTCGAGCAGTACGTC. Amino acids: CASSGGTVEQYV.

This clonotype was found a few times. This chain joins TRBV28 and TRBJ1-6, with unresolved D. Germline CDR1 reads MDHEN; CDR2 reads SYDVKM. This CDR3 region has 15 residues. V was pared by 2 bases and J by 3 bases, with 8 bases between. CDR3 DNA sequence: TGTGCCAGCAGTTTACCCCTTCTCTATAATTCACCCCTCCACTTT. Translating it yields CASSLPLLYNSPLHF.

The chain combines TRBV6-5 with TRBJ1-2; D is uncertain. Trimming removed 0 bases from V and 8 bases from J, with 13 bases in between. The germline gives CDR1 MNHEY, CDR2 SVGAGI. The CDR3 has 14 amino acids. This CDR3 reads CASSYSTLQDGYTF. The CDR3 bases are TGTGCCAGCAGTTACTCTACACTCCAGGACGGCTACACCTTC.

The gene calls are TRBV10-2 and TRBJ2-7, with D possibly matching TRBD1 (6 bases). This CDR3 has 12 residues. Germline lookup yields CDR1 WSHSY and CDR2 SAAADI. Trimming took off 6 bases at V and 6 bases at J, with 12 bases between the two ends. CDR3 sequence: CASSEQGREQYV. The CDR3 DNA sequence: TGCGCCAGCAGCGAACAGGGACGCGAGCAGTACGTC.

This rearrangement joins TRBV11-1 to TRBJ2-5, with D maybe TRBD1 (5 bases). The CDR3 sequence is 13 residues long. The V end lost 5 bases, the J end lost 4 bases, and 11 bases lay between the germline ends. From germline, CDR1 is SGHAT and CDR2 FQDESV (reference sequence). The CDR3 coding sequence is TGTGCCAGCAGCGCCAGGGTCGGAGAGACCCAGTACTTC. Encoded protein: CASSARVGETQYF.

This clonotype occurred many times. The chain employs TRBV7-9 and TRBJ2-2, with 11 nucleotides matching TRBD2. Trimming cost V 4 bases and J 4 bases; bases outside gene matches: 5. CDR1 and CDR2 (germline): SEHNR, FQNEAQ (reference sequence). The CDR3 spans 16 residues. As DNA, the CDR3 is TGTGCCAGCAGCTCAAGACTAGCGGGGTTCACCGGGGAGCTGTTTTTT. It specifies CASSSRLAGFTGELFF.

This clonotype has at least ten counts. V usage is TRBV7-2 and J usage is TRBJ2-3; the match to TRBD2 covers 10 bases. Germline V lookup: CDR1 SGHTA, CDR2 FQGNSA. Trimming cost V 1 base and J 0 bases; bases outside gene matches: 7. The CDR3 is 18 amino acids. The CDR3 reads CASSLDSGGYISTDTQYF. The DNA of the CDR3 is TGTGCCAGCAGCTTAGATAGCGGGGGGTACATAAGCACAGATACGCAGTATTTT. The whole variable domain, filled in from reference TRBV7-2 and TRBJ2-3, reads GAGVSQSPSNKVTEKGKDVELRCDPISGHTALYWYRQSLGQGLEFLIYFQGNSAPDKSGLPSDRFSAERTGGSVSTLTIQRTQQEDSAVYLCASSLDSGGYISTDTQYFGPGTRLTVL.

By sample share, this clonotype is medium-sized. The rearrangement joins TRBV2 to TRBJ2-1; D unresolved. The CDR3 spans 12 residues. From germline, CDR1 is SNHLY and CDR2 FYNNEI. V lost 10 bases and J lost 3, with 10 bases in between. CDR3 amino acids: CAKREGYNEQFF. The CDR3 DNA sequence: TGTGCCAAAAGGGAAGGCTACAATGAGCAGTTCTTC.

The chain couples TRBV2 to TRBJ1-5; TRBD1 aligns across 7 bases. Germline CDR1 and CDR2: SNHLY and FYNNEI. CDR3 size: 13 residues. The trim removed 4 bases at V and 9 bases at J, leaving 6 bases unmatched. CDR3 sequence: CASSGTGDRPQHF. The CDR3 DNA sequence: TGTGCCAGCAGTGGAACAGGGGATAGGCCCCAGCATTTT.

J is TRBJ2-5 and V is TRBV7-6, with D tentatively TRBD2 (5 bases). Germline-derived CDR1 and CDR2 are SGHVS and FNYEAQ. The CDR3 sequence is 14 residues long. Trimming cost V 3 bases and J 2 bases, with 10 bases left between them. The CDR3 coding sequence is TGTGCCAGCAGCTTTGAGGGAGAACAAGAGACCCAGTACTTC. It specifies CASSFEGEQETQYF.

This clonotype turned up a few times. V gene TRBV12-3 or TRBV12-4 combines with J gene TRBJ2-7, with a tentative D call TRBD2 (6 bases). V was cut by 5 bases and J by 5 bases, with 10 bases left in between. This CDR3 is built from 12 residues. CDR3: CASSPGTHEQYF. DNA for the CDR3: TGTGCCAGCAGTCCAGGGACTCACGAGCAGTACTTC.